These T cell receptor beta chains were read from a single sample in a study of T cell responses to AZD1222 COVID-19 vaccine. The method was immunoSEQ multiplex PCR; TCRdb's version includes in-frame clones alone and lacks a portion of them. The sample includes about 150,000 clones, roughly 90% of them seen just once. This specimen was peripheral blood, taken on day 0 of AZD1222 vaccination. The origin of the receptors is an adult in good health. The CDR3 runs from the conserved cysteine through the conserved F or W. The D gene is left open where the match is weak. Some rows have no size entry. The others give once, few or many, or a class for an expanded clone.

cdr3_nt | cdr3_aa | v_call | clone_size | d_call | j_call
TGCGCCAGCAGTGGATTCTCCTACAATGAGCAGTTCTTC | CASSGFSYNEQFF | TRBV4-3 | . | . | TRBJ2-1
TGTGCCAGTAGGCAGGGGTTCTTGAACACTGAAGCTTTCTTT | CASRQGFLNTEAFF | TRBV19 | . | . | TRBJ1-1
TGCGCCAGCAGCTGGACCGGGACTAGCGGGGGGCGCTCCTACAATGAGCAGTTCTTC | CASSWTGTSGGRSYNEQFF | TRBV5-1 | few | TRBD2 | TRBJ2-1
TGTGCCAGCAGCATCATCCTAGGGGGTGAGCAGTTCTTC | CASSIILGGEQFF | TRBV9 | many | . | TRBJ2-1
TGCGCCAGCAGCCAAGATGCACTAGCGGGGGGGCGCGAGCAGTACTTC | CASSQDALAGGREQYF | TRBV4-3 | . | TRBD2 | TRBJ2-7
TGTGCCAGCAGTTTAGCGACTAGCCCCAATGAGCAGTTCTTC | CASSLATSPNEQFF | TRBV27 | . | TRBD2 | TRBJ2-1
TGTGCCAGCAGCTTAGACGGGACAGCGAACACTGAAGCTTTCTTT | CASSLDGTANTEAFF | TRBV7-9 | once | TRBD1 | TRBJ1-1
TGTGCCAGCAGTTCAATAGGACTCGCTGGAAACACCATATATTTT | CASSSIGLAGNTIYF | TRBV28 | . | . | TRBJ1-3
TGTGCCAGCTCACCGACTGGGTTCTCAGATACGCAGTATTTT | CASSPTGFSDTQYF | TRBV18 | . | . | TRBJ2-3
TGCGCCAGCAGTCCCGGGACACTAACAGATACGCAGTATTTT | CASSPGTLTDTQYF | TRBV23-1 | . | . | TRBJ2-3
TGTGCCAGTAAAGGGGGGCGGGTCATGAACGAGCAGTACTTC | CASKGGRVMNEQYF | TRBV19 | . | . | TRBJ2-7
TGTGCCAGCAGCTTAGACCAGGGGAGGTTGGATGAGCAGTTCTTC | CASSLDQGRLDEQFF | TRBV11-2 | . | . | TRBJ2-1
TGTGCTAGTGGTTTGGTGGAGACACTCTCCTACGAGCAGTACTTC | CASGLVETLSYEQYF | TRBV12-5 | . | . | TRBJ2-7
TGCGCCAGCAGCTTGTCCCTAGCGGCTAAAGAGACCCAGTACTTC | CASSLSLAAKETQYF | TRBV5-1 | . | TRBD2 | TRBJ2-5
TGTGCCAGCAGTGACGGGGGGGTGTACACCGGGGAGCTGTTTTTT | CASSDGGVYTGELFF | TRBV6-1 | . | TRBD2 | TRBJ2-2
TGTGCCAGCAGTTTTCTCCGGGAGACCCAGTACTTC | CASSFLRETQYF | TRBV28 | . | . | TRBJ2-5
TGTGCCAGCTCACCACCCTGGGAGGGGATAACGCGTGCTACGCAGTATTTT | CASSPPWEGITRATQYF | TRBV18 | . | TRBD2 | TRBJ2-3
TGTGCCAGCAGTGGTGCACTAGCGGATTACAATGAGCAGTTCTTC | CASSGALADYNEQFF | TRBV2 | . | TRBD2 | TRBJ2-1
TGTGCCAGCAGTTTGATCGGGATAAACCCCGAAGCTTTCTTT | CASSLIGINPEAFF | TRBV28 | . | . | TRBJ1-1
TGTGCCAGCAGCCCGGGAGGGATTGGGGGCCGGGCCACTGAAGCTTTCTTT | CASSPGGIGGRATEAFF | TRBV11-3 | . | . | TRBJ1-1
TGTGCCAGCGGGGGGGACAGGGGCTACGAGCAGTACTTC | CASGGDRGYEQYF | TRBV2 | . | TRBD1 | TRBJ2-7
TGTGCCAGCAGTTTAGGGGGGTGGGACGGGGAGCTGTTTTTT | CASSLGGWDGELFF | TRBV27 | . | . | TRBJ2-2
TGTGCCAGTAGTATGCAGACTAACACTGAAGCTTTCTTT | CASSMQTNTEAFF | TRBV19 | . | . | TRBJ1-1
TGTGCCAGCTGCCCGGGACACCAAAGACACTACACCTTC | CASCPGHQRHYTF | TRBV7-8 | . | . | TRBJ1-2
TGTGCCAGCAAGACAGCCCCCCAGCTCGTCTATGGCTACACCTTC | CASKTAPQLVYGYTF | TRBV6-5 | . | . | TRBJ1-2
TGTGCCAGTACCCCGGGCCCTATCGGCGGGGAGCTGTTTTTT | CASTPGPIGGELFF | TRBV19 | . | . | TRBJ2-2
TGTGCCAGCAGTTTTCTGGGAGGGGACTATGGCTACACCTTC | CASSFLGGDYGYTF | TRBV27 | . | . | TRBJ1-2
TGTGCCAGCAGCCCCGGGACAATCAATTCACCCCTCCACTTT | CASSPGTINSPLHF | TRBV3-1/TRBV3-2 | . | . | TRBJ1-6
TGTGCCAGCAGCACGACAGTTTTGAACACTGAAGCTTTCTTT | CASSTTVLNTEAFF | TRBV11-2 | . | . | TRBJ1-1
TGTGCCAGCTCACCACTACCCGGGACAGTTACTCCAGACTCTCACACTGAAGCTTTCTTT | CASSPLPGTVTPDSHTEAFF | TRBV18 | . | TRBD1 | TRBJ1-1
TGTGCCAGCAGCTTAGCAGGGGGCTTTGGTGCTTTCTTT | CASSLAGGFGAFF | TRBV5-4 | . | TRBD1 | TRBJ1-1
TGCGCCAGCAGCCAAGGGGACAGGGCGAACACTGAAGCTTTCTTT | CASSQGDRANTEAFF | TRBV4-3 | . | TRBD1 | TRBJ1-1
TGCAGTGCTAGTCCAGGGAGTGGCTACACCTTC | CSASPGSGYTF | TRBV20-1 | once | . | TRBJ1-2
TGTGCCAGCAGTTTATCGCCAGGCGGGGATGAGCAGTTCTTC | CASSLSPGGDEQFF | TRBV27 | . | . | TRBJ2-1
TGTGCCAGCTCACCAGGACAGGGAGTGACTGAAGCTTTCTTT | CASSPGQGVTEAFF | TRBV18 | . | TRBD1 | TRBJ1-1
TGTGCCAGCAGCGTCGGGGACAGACAAGGTGGCTATGGCTACACCTTC | CASSVGDRQGGYGYTF | TRBV7-3 | . | TRBD1 | TRBJ1-2
TGTGCCAGCAGTTTTACAGGGCAGAACTATGGCTACACCTTC | CASSFTGQNYGYTF | TRBV6-5 | . | . | TRBJ1-2
TGTGCCAGCAGTCGACCCCCTGGAGGAAGCAATCAGCCCCAGCATTTT | CASSRPPGGSNQPQHF | TRBV6-2/TRBV6-3 | . | . | TRBJ1-5
TGTGCCAGCCTTGGACAGTTTAACACCGGGGAGCTGTTTTTT | CASLGQFNTGELFF | TRBV25-1 | . | . | TRBJ2-2
TGTGCCAGCAGTTACCGACAGATCAATCAGCCCCAGCATTTT | CASSYRQINQPQHF | TRBV6-5 | once | . | TRBJ1-5
TGTGCCAGCAGCTTACAGGGATGGAACTATGGCTACACCTTC | CASSLQGWNYGYTF | TRBV5-4 | . | . | TRBJ1-2
TGTGCCACCAGTGATCGGAATGAAAAACTGTTTTTT | CATSDRNEKLFF | TRBV24-1 | . | . | TRBJ1-4
TGTGCCAGCTCACCACGAGCTGGGGAGGCTTTCTTT | CASSPRAGEAFF | TRBV18 | . | . | TRBJ1-1
TGCGCCAGCACCACTAGCGGGCTCTACAATGAGCAGTTCTTC | CASTTSGLYNEQFF | TRBV5-1 | . | TRBD2 | TRBJ2-1
TGTGCCAGCAGCACGGGCGGGGAGGAGACCCAGTACTTC | CASSTGGEETQYF | TRBV5-5 | . | . | TRBJ2-5
TGTGCCAGTAGTATTCGGATGGCGGATGGCTACACCTTC | CASSIRMADGYTF | TRBV19 | . | . | TRBJ1-2
TGTGCCAGTAGTAGATCCAGTGCAACTAATGAAAAACTGTTTTTT | CASSRSSATNEKLFF | TRBV19 | . | . | TRBJ1-4
TGTGCCAGCAGCCCAACAGGAGAGGGCTACACCTTC | CASSPTGEGYTF | TRBV12-3/TRBV12-4 | . | . | TRBJ1-2
TGTGCCAGCAGCCTCGCACACGCCACCGGGGAGCTGTTTTTT | CASSLAHATGELFF | TRBV6-5 | . | . | TRBJ2-2
TGTGCCAGCAGCCCGACAGGGATAGGGCCTGTGAGAAATCAGCCCCAGCATTTT | CASSPTGIGPVRNQPQHF | TRBV7-6 | . | TRBD1 | TRBJ1-5